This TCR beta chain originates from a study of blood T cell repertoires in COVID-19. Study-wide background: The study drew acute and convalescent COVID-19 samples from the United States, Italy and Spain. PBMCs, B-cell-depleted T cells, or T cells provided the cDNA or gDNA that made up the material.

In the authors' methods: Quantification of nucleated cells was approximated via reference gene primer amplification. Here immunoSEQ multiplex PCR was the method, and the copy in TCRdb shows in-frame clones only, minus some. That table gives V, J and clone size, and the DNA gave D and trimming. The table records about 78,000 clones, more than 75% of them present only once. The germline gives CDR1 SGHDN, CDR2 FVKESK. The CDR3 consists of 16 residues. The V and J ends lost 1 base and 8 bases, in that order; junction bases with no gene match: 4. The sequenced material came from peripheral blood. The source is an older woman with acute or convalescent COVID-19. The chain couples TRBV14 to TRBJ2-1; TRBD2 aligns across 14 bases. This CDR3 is CASSQAGTSGSYEQFF. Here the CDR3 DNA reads TGTGCCAGCAGCCAAGCCGGGACTAGCGGGAGTTATGAGCAGTTCTTC.